A selection of T cell receptor beta chains follows, all from one sample in a study of T cells in Graves' hyperthyroidism and ophthalmopathy. TCRdb ran MiXCR on the multiplex PCR reads and lists one entry per CDR3 protein. This sample has some 140,000 distinct CDR3 sequences, with about 20% found just once. Material for sequencing was blood. These receptors came from a woman between 50 and 59 years old with Graves' hyperthyroidism that later progressed to Graves' ophthalmopathy. The CDR3 runs from the conserved cysteine through the conserved F or W. The D gene is left open where the match is weak. A clone size is listed for some rows: how often the clone was seen (once, few, many), or a class if it is expanded.

v_call: TRBV6-4; clone_size: many; d_call: -; j_call: TRBJ1-2; cdr3_aa: CASSDGASYGYTF; cdr3_nt: TGTGCCAGCAGTGACGGGGCCTCCTATGGCTACACCTTC
v_call: TRBV5-1; clone_size: many; d_call: -; j_call: TRBJ2-1; cdr3_aa: CASRFGTSSYNEQFF; cdr3_nt: TGCGCCAGCAGGTTCGGGACGAGCTCCTACAATGAGCAGTTCTTC
v_call: TRBV20-1; clone_size: many; d_call: TRBD1; j_call: TRBJ2-2; cdr3_aa: CSARGTGKNTGELFF; cdr3_nt: TGCAGTGCTCGAGGGACAGGGAAGAACACCGGGGAGCTGTTTTTT
v_call: TRBV9; clone_size: few; d_call: TRBD1; j_call: TRBJ1-4; cdr3_aa: CASSPQTGDEKLFF; cdr3_nt: TGTGCCAGCAGCCCACAGACAGGGGATGAAAAACTGTTTTTT
v_call: TRBV20-1; clone_size: -; d_call: -; j_call: TRBJ2-1; cdr3_aa: CSATGVGGQHYNEQFF; cdr3_nt: TGCAGTGCTACCGGGGTGGGAGGCCAGCACTACAATGAGCAGTTCTTC
v_call: TRBV7-9; clone_size: many; d_call: TRBD2; j_call: TRBJ2-3; cdr3_aa: CASSIGTSGSRTDTQYF; cdr3_nt: TGTGCCAGCAGCATAGGGACTAGCGGGAGTAGGACAGATACGCAGTATTTT
v_call: TRBV27; clone_size: many; d_call: TRBD1; j_call: TRBJ1-1; cdr3_aa: CASSGARGTVGLNTEAFF; cdr3_nt: TGTGCCAGCAGTGGTGCCCGCGGGACAGTAGGATTAAACACTGAAGCTTTCTTT
v_call: TRBV15; clone_size: many; d_call: -; j_call: TRBJ2-4; cdr3_aa: CATSRDRPPAQNIQYF; cdr3_nt: TGTGCCACCAGCAGAGATAGACCGCCGGCGCAAAACATTCAGTACTTC
v_call: TRBV2; clone_size: -; d_call: -; j_call: TRBJ2-3; cdr3_aa: CASRPGVTAGDTQYF; cdr3_nt: TGTGCCAGCAGACCCGGGGTTACCGCCGGAGATACGCAGTATTTT
v_call: TRBV2; clone_size: -; d_call: -; j_call: TRBJ1-4; cdr3_aa: CASSSTGAYGKLVF; cdr3_nt: TGTGCCAGCAGTTCGACGGGGGCTTATGGAAAACTGGTTTTT
v_call: TRBV4-1; clone_size: -; d_call: TRBD1; j_call: TRBJ1-4; cdr3_aa: CASSQYVPGQAGGDEKLFF; cdr3_nt: TGCGCCAGCAGCCAATACGTCCCGGGACAGGCCGGTGGGGACGAAAAACTGTTTTTT
v_call: TRBV20-1; clone_size: many; d_call: TRBD2; j_call: TRBJ2-1; cdr3_aa: CSASKLAGSLRYNEQFF; cdr3_nt: TGCAGTGCTAGTAAACTAGCGGGATCTCTTCGGTACAATGAGCAGTTCTTC
v_call: TRBV2; clone_size: -; d_call: -; j_call: TRBJ1-1; cdr3_aa: CASRGLPNTEAFF; cdr3_nt: TGTGCCAGCAGAGGGCTACCGAACACTGAAGCTTTCTTT
v_call: TRBV2; clone_size: -; d_call: -; j_call: TRBJ2-5; cdr3_aa: CASKGEETQYF; cdr3_nt: TGTGCCAGCAAGGGCGAAGAGACCCAGTACTTC
v_call: TRBV28; clone_size: many; d_call: -; j_call: TRBJ2-7; cdr3_aa: CASGRPIYEQYF; cdr3_nt: TGTGCCAGCGGGAGACCGATCTACGAGCAGTACTTC
v_call: TRBV11-2; clone_size: many; d_call: -; j_call: TRBJ2-7; cdr3_aa: CASSFGNTYEQYF; cdr3_nt: TGTGCCAGCAGCTTCGGCAACACCTACGAGCAGTACTTC
v_call: TRBV20-1; clone_size: -; d_call: -; j_call: TRBJ1-5; cdr3_aa: CSVTGTYNQPQHF; cdr3_nt: TGCAGTGTTACCGGGACGTACAATCAGCCCCAGCATTTT
v_call: TRBV28; clone_size: many; d_call: -; j_call: TRBJ1-1; cdr3_aa: CASSFGLGGAGNTEAFF; cdr3_nt: TGTGCCAGCAGTTTTGGCCTCGGAGGGGCTGGGAACACTGAAGCTTTCTTT
v_call: TRBV7-9; clone_size: few; d_call: TRBD2; j_call: TRBJ2-7; cdr3_aa: CASSFTSGGTNEQYF; cdr3_nt: TGCGCCAGCAGCTTTACTAGCGGGGGAACCAATGAGCAGTACTTC
v_call: TRBV6-1; clone_size: few; d_call: TRBD1; j_call: TRBJ2-7; cdr3_aa: CASRAGTGGGREQYF; cdr3_nt: TGTGCCAGCAGGGCCGGGACAGGGGGCGGTCGGGAGCAGTACTTC
v_call: TRBV6-2/TRBV6-3; clone_size: many; d_call: -; j_call: TRBJ2-1; cdr3_aa: CASSPISYNEQFF; cdr3_nt: TGTGCCAGCAGCCCAATCTCCTACAATGAGCAGTTCTTC
v_call: TRBV7-9; clone_size: many; d_call: -; j_call: TRBJ1-4; cdr3_aa: CASSFPLGGDEKLFF; cdr3_nt: TGTGCCAGCAGCTTTCCACTAGGGGGGGATGAAAAACTGTTTTTT
v_call: TRBV6-2/TRBV6-3; clone_size: -; d_call: -; j_call: TRBJ2-7; cdr3_aa: CASSLGLGVYYEQYF; cdr3_nt: TGTGCCAGCAGCCTGGGACTTGGGGTTTACTACGAGCAGTACTTC
v_call: TRBV11-2; clone_size: many; d_call: -; j_call: TRBJ1-1; cdr3_aa: CASSPILFGAEAFF; cdr3_nt: TGTGCCAGCAGCCCTATCCTGTTCGGCGCTGAAGCTTTCTTT
v_call: TRBV28; clone_size: many; d_call: -; j_call: TRBJ2-7; cdr3_aa: CASSLGLPRNYEQYF; cdr3_nt: TGTGCCAGCAGTTTAGGGCTACCAAGAAACTACGAGCAGTACTTC
v_call: TRBV2; clone_size: once; d_call: TRBD2; j_call: TRBJ2-3; cdr3_aa: CASSGSGWSADTQYF; cdr3_nt: TGTGCCAGCAGTGGTAGCGGGTGGTCCGCAGATACGCAGTATTTT
v_call: TRBV24-1; clone_size: many; d_call: -; j_call: TRBJ2-4; cdr3_aa: CATSDSGPGIPGKAKNIQYF; cdr3_nt: TGTGCCACCAGTGATTCCGGCCCGGGCATACCTGGGAAGGCCAAAAACATTCAGTACTTC
v_call: TRBV5-1; clone_size: few; d_call: -; j_call: TRBJ1-4; cdr3_aa: CASRDTPATNEKLFF; cdr3_nt: TGCGCCAGTAGGGACACCCCTGCAACTAATGAAAAACTGTTTTTT
v_call: TRBV7-9; clone_size: many; d_call: -; j_call: TRBJ1-2; cdr3_aa: CASSLGESLYGYTF; cdr3_nt: TGTGCCAGCAGCCTGGGGGAATCCCTCTATGGCTACACCTTC
v_call: TRBV30; clone_size: -; d_call: -; j_call: TRBJ2-5; cdr3_aa: CAWSVQGGQETQYF; cdr3_nt: TGTGCCTGGAGTGTACAGGGCGGCCAAGAGACCCAGTACTTC
v_call: TRBV20-1; clone_size: many; d_call: TRBD1; j_call: TRBJ2-7; cdr3_aa: CSARRDRGPEQYF; cdr3_nt: TGCAGTGCTCGACGGGACAGGGGGCCCGAGCAGTACTTC
v_call: TRBV30; clone_size: many; d_call: -; j_call: TRBJ2-3; cdr3_aa: CAWSPPGRLSSTDTQYF; cdr3_nt: TGTGCCTGGAGTCCTCCCGGGAGACTCTCTAGCACAGATACGCAGTATTTT
v_call: TRBV20-1; clone_size: -; d_call: -; j_call: TRBJ2-6; cdr3_aa: CSARIWANVLTF; cdr3_nt: TGCAGTGCTAGGATCTGGGCCAACGTCCTGACTTTC
v_call: TRBV6-1; clone_size: many; d_call: TRBD1; j_call: TRBJ1-5; cdr3_aa: CASTKMTGNNQPQHF; cdr3_nt: TGTGCCAGCACCAAAATGACAGGGAACAATCAGCCCCAGCATTTT
v_call: TRBV28; clone_size: many; d_call: -; j_call: TRBJ1-5; cdr3_aa: CASSTSGSNQPQHF; cdr3_nt: TGTGCCAGCAGTACCTCTGGGAGCAATCAGCCCCAGCATTTT
v_call: TRBV20-1; clone_size: once; d_call: -; j_call: TRBJ1-5; cdr3_aa: CSAWTASESQPQHF; cdr3_nt: TGCAGTGCTTGGACAGCCTCCGAAAGTCAGCCCCAGCATTTT
v_call: TRBV30; clone_size: few; d_call: TRBD1; j_call: TRBJ1-2; cdr3_aa: CAWTGQQGLGYTF; cdr3_nt: TGTGCCTGGACCGGACAACAGGGGCTTGGCTACACCTTC
v_call: TRBV2; clone_size: -; d_call: -; j_call: TRBJ2-5; cdr3_aa: CASSDGPLYDF; cdr3_nt: TGTGCCAGCAGTGATGGGCCCCTGTATGACTTC
v_call: TRBV27; clone_size: many; d_call: TRBD2; j_call: TRBJ2-7; cdr3_aa: CASSPLLAGVSYEQYF; cdr3_nt: TGTGCCAGCAGTCCCTTACTAGCGGGAGTTTCCTACGAGCAGTACTTC
v_call: TRBV24-1; clone_size: -; d_call: -; j_call: TRBJ2-1; cdr3_aa: CATKTGGPYNEQFF; cdr3_nt: TGTGCCACCAAGACCGGGGGTCCCTACAATGAGCAGTTCTTC
v_call: TRBV30; clone_size: many; d_call: TRBD1; j_call: TRBJ2-7; cdr3_aa: CAWKGQLSYEQYF; cdr3_nt: TGTGCCTGGAAGGGACAGTTATCCTACGAGCAGTACTTC
v_call: TRBV9; clone_size: once; d_call: TRBD1; j_call: TRBJ2-1; cdr3_aa: CASSDRDRASSSYNEQFF; cdr3_nt: TGTGCCAGCAGCGACCGGGACAGGGCCTCCAGCTCCTACAATGAGCAGTTCTTC
v_call: TRBV7-6; clone_size: many; d_call: -; j_call: TRBJ2-5; cdr3_aa: CASSLVQETQYF; cdr3_nt: TGTGCCAGCAGCTTAGTGCAAGAGACCCAGTACTTC
v_call: TRBV28; clone_size: -; d_call: -; j_call: TRBJ1-3; cdr3_aa: CASSPLGSSGNIIYF; cdr3_nt: TGTGCCAGCTCCCCACTCGGGAGCTCTGGAAACATCATATATTTT
v_call: TRBV12-5; clone_size: many; d_call: TRBD1; j_call: TRBJ2-1; cdr3_aa: CASGLVDRGIRNEQFF; cdr3_nt: TGTGCTAGTGGTTTGGTAGACAGGGGGATCCGGAATGAGCAGTTCTTC
v_call: TRBV25-1; clone_size: few; d_call: -; j_call: TRBJ2-3; cdr3_aa: CASSESWPDTQYF; cdr3_nt: TGTGCCAGCAGTGAATCTTGGCCAGATACGCAGTATTTT
v_call: TRBV2; clone_size: -; d_call: TRBD1; j_call: TRBJ2-2; cdr3_aa: CAGGQGTGELFF; cdr3_nt: TGTGCCGGAGGACAGGGAACCGGGGAGCTGTTTTTT
v_call: TRBV20-1; clone_size: many; d_call: -; j_call: TRBJ1-5; cdr3_aa: CSARGQSTNQPQHF; cdr3_nt: TGCAGTGCTCGCGGACAGTCAACAAATCAGCCCCAGCATTTT
v_call: TRBV12-3/TRBV12-4; clone_size: -; d_call: TRBD1; j_call: TRBJ1-2; cdr3_aa: CASSLVRQGVNYGYTF; cdr3_nt: TGTGCCAGCAGTTTAGTGCGACAGGGGGTTAACTATGGCTACACCTTC
v_call: TRBV3-1; clone_size: many; d_call: TRBD2; j_call: TRBJ2-7; cdr3_aa: CASSQVVTSGNNEQYF; cdr3_nt: TGTGCCAGCAGCCAAGTGGTCACTAGCGGAAACAACGAGCAGTACTTC
v_call: TRBV2; clone_size: -; d_call: -; j_call: TRBJ1-2; cdr3_aa: CASRELETAGGYTF; cdr3_nt: TGTGCCAGCAGGGAACTAGAGACAGCCGGTGGCTACACCTTC
v_call: TRBV28; clone_size: -; d_call: TRBD2; j_call: TRBJ2-1; cdr3_aa: CATSPGTSGSSLFF; cdr3_nt: TGTGCCACCAGTCCCGGGACTAGCGGGAGTTCGTTGTTCTTC
v_call: TRBV5-1; clone_size: many; d_call: -; j_call: TRBJ2-7; cdr3_aa: CASSLVSRGVYEQYF; cdr3_nt: TGCGCCAGCAGCTTGGTTTCGCGGGGAGTCTACGAGCAGTACTTC
v_call: TRBV3-1; clone_size: many; d_call: -; j_call: TRBJ2-1; cdr3_aa: CASSQGAGFGNEQFF; cdr3_nt: TGTGCCAGCAGCCAGGGGGCAGGGTTCGGCAATGAGCAGTTCTTC
v_call: TRBV3-1; clone_size: many; d_call: -; j_call: TRBJ2-4; cdr3_aa: CASSHGIGAKNIQYF; cdr3_nt: TGTGCCAGCAGCCACGGCATCGGGGCCAAAAACATTCAGTACTTC
v_call: TRBV6-1; clone_size: -; d_call: -; j_call: TRBJ1-1; cdr3_aa: CASSSPGLRPQNTEAFF; cdr3_nt: TGTGCCAGCAGTAGTCCTGGGTTGCGCCCCCAGAACACTGAAGCTTTCTTT
v_call: TRBV29-1; clone_size: -; d_call: TRBD2; j_call: TRBJ2-5; cdr3_aa: CSVGGTSGGVSTQYF; cdr3_nt: TGCAGCGTGGGAGGGACTAGCGGGGGCGTGTCGACCCAGTACTTC
v_call: TRBV28; clone_size: -; d_call: -; j_call: TRBJ2-6; cdr3_aa: CASSPEYSGANVLTF; cdr3_nt: TGTGCCAGCAGCCCAGAATACTCTGGGGCCAACGTCCTGACTTTC
v_call: TRBV12-3/TRBV12-4; clone_size: few; d_call: -; j_call: TRBJ2-5; cdr3_aa: CASSLPPRGAGETQYF; cdr3_nt: TGTGCCAGCAGTTTACCCCCCCGGGGGGCGGGAGAGACCCAGTACTTC
v_call: TRBV20-1; clone_size: -; d_call: -; j_call: TRBJ2-1; cdr3_aa: CSASPGTYNEQFF; cdr3_nt: TGCAGTGCTAGCCCCGGAACCTACAATGAGCAGTTCTTC